The 14 T cell receptor beta chains below were found in one sample sequenced in a study of immune heterogeneity within non-small cell lung tumors. Samples each supplied about 600 ng of bulk tumor genomic DNA as template. From each primary tumor, several far-apart biopsies were obtained during surgery. Enrolled patients presented with newly diagnosed, previously untreated non-small cell lung cancer and underwent curative surgery. The TCR beta CDR3 region was amplified by multiplex PCR employing 32 V and 13 J primers. TCRdb re-called the multiplex PCR reads with MiXCR, one entry per CDR3 protein. The table records about 15,000 distinct CDR3 sequences, approximately 30% of them present only once. The material sequenced was lung tumor tissue. The receptors shown here come from a woman aged 50 to 60 with non-small cell lung cancer.

Remarks on this clonotype: A much larger clone differs by one base, so this may be a read error. The chain combines TRBV6-1 with TRBJ2-2, with a possible D match to TRBD1 (7 bases). Germline V gene data show CDR1 as MNHNS and CDR2 as SASEGT. The length of the CDR3 is 13 residues. CDR3 region: CASSDRGAGGLFF. The DNA for the CDR3 is TGTGCCAGCAGTGACAGGGGGGCCGGGGGGCTGTTTTTT.

The genes are TRBV2 and TRBJ1-1; D ambiguous. This CDR3 has 12 amino acids. Germline V CDR1 and CDR2: SNHLY, FYNNEI. Deletions cut 7 bases from V and 3 bases from J, with 9 bases between. The CDR3 DNA reads TGTGCCAGCAAACCCCAGGACACTGAAGCTTTCTTT. It is translated as CASKPQDTEAFF.

This clonotype has at least ten counts. The chain carries TRBV5-8 and TRBJ2-7; no clear D. The CDR3 spans 13 residues. V was trimmed by 0 bases and J by 5 bases, leaving 9 bases between them. CDR1 is SGHTS and CDR2 is YDEGEE in the germline V gene. CDR3 amino acids: CASSLVGSDEQYF. The DNA of the CDR3 is TGTGCCAGCAGCTTGGTGGGGTCTGACGAGCAGTACTTC.

The rearrangement joins TRBV5-6 to TRBJ1-2; D uncertain. This CDR3 region has 13 residues. Per germline, CDR1 SGHDT and CDR2 YYEEEE. Trimming pared 4 bases from V and 8 bases from J, leaving 15 bases between. Here the CDR3 reads CASSRLEDRGYTF. CDR3 DNA sequence: TGTGCCAGCAGCAGACTCGAGGATCGGGGCTACACCTTC.

Concerning this clonotype: A much larger clone lies a single base off, so this may be a read error. V usage is TRBV12-3 or TRBV12-4 and J usage is TRBJ1-6; D not certain. The CDR3 runs 15 residues. V was cut by 3 bases and J by 12 bases, with 18 bases left in between. DNA of the CDR3: TGTGCCAGCAGTTTGTCGGGGAACCTGGGTTTACCCCTCCACTTT. As protein: CASSLSGNLGLPLHF.

The table lists this clonotype with a few counts. Since a much larger clone is just one base distant, this may be a read error. The rearrangement joins TRBV28 to TRBJ1-6; no reliable D call. V gave up 6 bases and J gave up 8 bases, with 14 bases separating them. Germline values: CDR1 MDHEN, CDR2 SYDVKM. CDR3 length equals 14 residues. CDR3 sequence reads: CASSSDNQDSPLHF. The CDR3 DNA is TGTGCCAGCAGCTCTGACAATCAGGATTCACCCCTCCACTTT.

This clonotype rates as medium-sized (0.01 to 0.1%). The genes are TRBV18 and TRBJ2-1, with D perhaps TRBD1 (6 bases). The V and J ends lost 5 bases and 2 bases respectively, with 16 bases between them. Germline CDR1 KGHSH, CDR2 LQKENI. The CDR3 is 16 amino acids. CDR3 DNA: TGTGCCAGCTCATATCCCCGGGACATGACCTACAATGAGCAGTTCTTC. This sequence encodes CASSYPRDMTYNEQFF.

This clonotype appeared a few times. The genes are TRBV6-1 and TRBJ1-4, with D perhaps matching TRBD1 (6 bases). Germline CDR1 MNHNS, CDR2 SASEGT. The CDR3 is 15 amino acids. Trimming took off 5 bases at V and 2 bases at J, with 12 bases between the two ends. CDR3 region: CASSIIQGTNEKLFF. The CDR3 DNA is TGTGCCAGCAGTATCATACAGGGTACTAATGAAAAACTGTTTTTT.

V gene TRBV5-1 combines with J gene TRBJ1-2, with 9 nucleotides matching TRBD1. The CDR3 length is 15 residues. Germline assignment: CDR1 SGHRS and CDR2 YFSETQ. V shed 2 bases, J shed 6 bases, and the junction held 8 bases outside the gene matches. CDR3: CASSLSGTGFDGYTF. CDR3 nucleotide sequence: TGCGCCAGCAGCTTATCCGGGACAGGGTTTGATGGCTACACCTTC.

The J gene is TRBJ2-2, the V gene TRBV20-1; 7 bases are shared with TRBD1. The V and J ends lost 3 bases and 3 bases, in that order; junction bases with no gene match: 13. The CDR3 is 17 amino acids. Germline V CDR1 and CDR2: DFQATT, SNEGSKA (reference sequence). The CDR3 sequence: CSASETKRTGYTGELFF. As DNA, the CDR3 is TGCAGTGCTAGTGAAACTAAAAGGACAGGCTACACCGGGGAGCTGTTTTTT.

This clonotype was recorded many times. This sequence joins TRBV6-1 and TRBJ2-4; D call uncertain. The CDR3 runs 13 residues. V lost 6 bases to trimming and J lost 6 bases, with 12 bases between them. Germline V lookup: CDR1 MNHNS, CDR2 SASEGT. CDR3 sequence reads: CASSRNKGNIQYF. DNA of the CDR3: TGTGCCAGCAGCCGAAATAAAGGAAACATTCAGTACTTC.

This clonotype was counted many times. The chain employs TRBV10-2 and TRBJ1-2; D is undetermined. This CDR3 spans 13 amino acids. Trimming cost V 6 bases and J 5 bases, with 13 bases left between them. CDR1 is WSHSY, CDR2 SAAADI, per germline. CDR3 amino acids: CASRPNEGYGYTF. The CDR3 bases are TGCGCCAGCAGGCCCAACGAGGGTTATGGCTACACCTTC.

The chain links TRBV12-3 or TRBV12-4 to TRBJ2-3; TRBD2 is a possible D gene (5 bases). The V and J ends lost 5 bases and 5 bases respectively, with 14 bases between them. This CDR3 region has 14 residues. CDR3 bases: TGTGCCAGCAGTCCAGGACTGTGGGGAGATACGCAGTATTTT. Amino acids: CASSPGLWGDTQYF.

J is TRBJ1-1 and V is TRBV7-9; D might be TRBD1 (6 bases). Looked up from germline, CDR1 is SEHNR and CDR2 is FQNEAQ (reference sequence). Trimming cost V 4 bases and J 3 bases, with 9 bases left between them. The CDR3 runs to 13 residues. CDR3 nucleotides: TGTGCCAGCAGCTCCAGGGGAGACACTGAAGCTTTCTTT. This sequence encodes CASSSRGDTEAFF.